This is a list of T cell receptor beta chains from one sample in a study of shared clonotypes between healthy human individuals. Repertoires were generated with immunoSEQ multiplex PCR, while TCRdb's copy carries only in-frame clones and drops some. The sample has about 590,000 clones; around 95% are singletons. Material: naive CD8+ T cells sorted from blood. These receptors all come from a woman aged 25 to 45 in good health. Each CDR3 is given with its conserved first and last residue. A D gene is named only where the DNA matches it firmly. Clone size, where shown, is once, few, many, or a class for clones that have expanded.

D gene,clone size,V gene,J gene,CDR3 protein,CDR3 DNA
NA,NA,TRBV27,TRBJ1-1,CASRFLNVNTEAFF,TGTGCCAGCAGGTTTCTCAACGTGAACACTGAAGCTTTCTTT
TRBD1,NA,TRBV5-8,TRBJ1-1,CASSLVWTGGVNTEAFF,TGTGCCAGCAGCTTGGTATGGACAGGGGGCGTTAACACTGAAGCTTTCTTT
NA,NA,TRBV28,TRBJ1-4,CASSFVPLEGEKLFF,TGTGCCAGCAGTTTTGTCCCGTTGGAAGGTGAAAAACTGTTTTTT
TRBD2,NA,TRBV28,TRBJ2-1,CASRFLAGMGANEQFF,TGTGCCAGCAGGTTTCTAGCGGGGATGGGTGCCAATGAGCAGTTCTTC
TRBD2,NA,TRBV27,TRBJ2-7,CASSLLAGGYEQYF,TGTGCCAGCAGTTTACTAGCGGGAGGCTACGAGCAGTACTTC
TRBD2,NA,TRBV2,TRBJ2-7,CASRGLAGEWEEQYF,TGTGCCAGCAGGGGACTAGCGGGAGAATGGGAAGAGCAGTACTTC
NA,NA,TRBV27,TRBJ2-3,CASSIPSTDTQYF,TGTGCCAGCAGTATCCCTAGCACAGATACGCAGTATTTT
NA,once,TRBV6-1,TRBJ2-3,CASRWDQGTDTQYF,TGTGCCAGCAGGTGGGATCAGGGCACAGATACGCAGTATTTT
NA,NA,TRBV7-9,TRBJ2-7,CASSPDRGSYEQYF,TGTGCCAGCAGCCCGGACAGAGGCTCCTACGAGCAGTACTTC
NA,NA,TRBV27,TRBJ2-7,CASSLWNSYEQYF,TGTGCCAGCAGTTTATGGAATTCCTACGAGCAGTACTTC
NA,NA,TRBV2,TRBJ1-1,CASTPGGRAFF,TGTGCCAGCACCCCGGGCGGCCGAGCTTTCTTT
NA,NA,TRBV28,TRBJ2-5,CASSPVGVRETQYF,TGTGCCAGCAGTCCCGTGGGGGTAAGGGAGACCCAGTACTTC
NA,NA,TRBV29-1,TRBJ2-1,CSVRLSSYNEQFF,TGCAGCGTGCGGCTAAGCTCCTACAATGAGCAGTTCTTC
TRBD2,NA,TRBV27,TRBJ2-1,CASSLIAGVNEQFF,TGTGCCAGCAGTTTGATAGCGGGAGTCAATGAGCAGTTCTTC
TRBD2,NA,TRBV9,TRBJ2-3,CASTTTSGITDTQYF,TGTGCCAGCACCACCACTAGCGGGATCACAGATACGCAGTATTTT
NA,NA,TRBV29-1,TRBJ2-3,CSVEGRGLTDTQYF,TGCAGCGTAGAAGGGCGGGGACTCACAGATACGCAGTATTTT
NA,NA,TRBV7-3,TRBJ2-3,CASSLVPAAADTQYF,TGTGCCAGCAGCTTAGTCCCGGCGGCGGCAGATACGCAGTATTTT
TRBD2,NA,TRBV29-1,TRBJ2-1,CSVWGLRTSGSSASYNEQFF,TGCAGCGTCTGGGGTCTCCGGACTAGCGGGAGCTCTGCGTCCTACAATGAGCAGTTCTTC
NA,once,TRBV1,TRBJ2-6,CTSSATFAQSRANVLTF,TGCACCAGCAGTGCAACGTTTGCACAAAGTCGGGCCAACGTCCTGACTTTC
TRBD1,NA,TRBV28,TRBJ2-2,CASSLLAPRQGRNDGELFF,TGTGCCAGCAGTTTATTGGCCCCGCGACAGGGGAGAAATGACGGGGAGCTGTTTTTT
TRBD2,NA,TRBV6-5,TRBJ2-7,CARTGGYEQYF,TGTGCCAGGACGGGAGGCTACGAGCAGTACTTC
TRBD1,NA,TRBV5-1,TRBJ1-2,CASSQGQGANYGYTF,TGCGCCAGCAGCCAAGGACAGGGAGCTAACTATGGCTACACCTTC
NA,NA,TRBV7-9,TRBJ2-2,CASSPKGSGPNTGELFF,TGTGCCAGCAGCCCTAAGGGGAGCGGACCGAACACCGGGGAGCTGTTTTTT
NA,NA,TRBV28,TRBJ2-7,CASSLNFETAYEQYF,TGTGCCAGCAGTTTAAACTTCGAGACAGCCTACGAGCAGTACTTC
NA,NA,TRBV4-1,TRBJ2-1,CASSLKERREWGNNEQFF,TGCGCCAGCAGCCTCAAAGAAAGAAGGGAGTGGGGGAACAATGAGCAGTTCTTC
NA,NA,TRBV28,TRBJ2-7,CASSPLTHYEQYF,TGTGCCAGCAGTCCTTTAACTCACTACGAGCAGTACTTC
NA,NA,TRBV30,TRBJ2-3,CAWDSWDPDTQYF,TGTGCCTGGGACTCCTGGGACCCAGATACGCAGTATTTT
NA,NA,TRBV29-1,TRBJ2-7,CSVSLGSYEQYF,TGCAGCGTTTCGTTGGGGTCCTACGAGCAGTACTTC
NA,NA,TRBV5-4,TRBJ1-1,CASSTGPDYTEAFF,TGTGCCAGCAGCACCGGGCCCGACTACACTGAAGCTTTCTTT
TRBD1,NA,TRBV4-1,TRBJ1-2,CASSQGDRAGGYTF,TGCGCCAGCAGCCAAGGGGACAGGGCTGGCGGCTACACCTTC
NA,NA,TRBV11-2,TRBJ2-4,CASSPRGGETLAKNIQYF,TGTGCCAGCAGCCCCAGGGGTGGTGAGACTTTAGCCAAAAACATTCAGTACTTC
NA,NA,TRBV9,TRBJ1-1,CASSVGGTEAFF,TGTGCCAGCAGCGTGGGGGGCACTGAAGCTTTCTTT
NA,once,TRBV10-1,TRBJ2-2,CASSDGKGWTTGELFF,TGCGCCAGCAGTGACGGGAAAGGATGGACCACCGGGGAGCTGTTTTTT
NA,once,TRBV2,TRBJ2-7,CASLETVHEQYF,TGTGCCAGTTTGGAGACAGTACACGAGCAGTACTTC
NA,NA,TRBV5-6,TRBJ2-7,CASSFLEGYEQYF,TGTGCCAGCAGCTTCTTAGAGGGCTACGAGCAGTACTTC
NA,NA,TRBV19,TRBJ1-3,CATRNSGNTIYF,TGTGCCACACGTAACTCTGGAAACACCATATATTTT